These 3 T cell receptor beta chains were all obtained from the same sample, sequenced in a study of regulatory T cells in long-lasting Graves disease. The sample's time point: newly diagnosed GD, antithyroid drugs for less than 3 months. Isolated PBMC RNA provided the starting material for the TCR library. Both iRepertoire HTBI primers and Arm-PCR of CDR3 regions were used to build the TCR beta libraries. In TCRdb, the multiplex PCR reads were re-called with MiXCR into one record per CDR3 protein. This sample has under 400,000 distinct CDR3 sequences; approximately 16% occur once, and the top ten carry 30%. A further study also used this sample, focusing on T cells in Graves' hyperthyroidism and ophthalmopathy.

The sample here was peripheral blood mononuclear cells (PBMCs), taken at new diagnosis, from a patient treated with antithyroid drugs. The receptors were sampled from a man in his forties or fifties with Graves disease.

This clonotype was recorded at least ten times. The J gene is TRBJ2-1, the V gene TRBV27; D might be TRBD1 or TRBD2, each matching 5 bases. Germline CDR1 reads MNHEY; CDR2 reads SMNVEV (reference sequence). V dropped 2 bases and J dropped 7 bases, with 12 bases sitting between them. This CDR3 has 14 amino acids. CDR3 sequence: CASSLRDRRNEQFF. The CDR3 nucleotides are TGTGCCAGCAGTTTAAGGGACCGTCGGAATGAGCAGTTCTTC.

This clonotype came up many times. The chain employs TRBV6-2 or TRBV6-3 and TRBJ1-1; D is unresolved. Germline lookup yields CDR1 MNHEY and CDR2 SVGEGT. V was clipped by 5 bases and J by 1 base, with 8 bases between them. The CDR3 contains 13 residues. Written as DNA, the CDR3 is TGTGCCAGCAGTGCTCTGAGGAACACTGAAGCTTTCTTT. Its translation is CASSALRNTEAFF.

This clonotype was counted many times. The rearrangement links TRBV11-2 to TRBJ2-1; the match to TRBD2 covers 9 bases. V gave up 3 bases and J gave up 7 bases; unmatched junction bases: 7. Germline loops: CDR1 SGHAT, CDR2 FQNNGV. The CDR3 runs to 15 residues. The CDR3 coding sequence is TGTGCCAGCAGCTTCTATAGCGGGGGAGGGAATGAGCAGTTCTTC. Its protein product is CASSFYSGGGNEQFF.